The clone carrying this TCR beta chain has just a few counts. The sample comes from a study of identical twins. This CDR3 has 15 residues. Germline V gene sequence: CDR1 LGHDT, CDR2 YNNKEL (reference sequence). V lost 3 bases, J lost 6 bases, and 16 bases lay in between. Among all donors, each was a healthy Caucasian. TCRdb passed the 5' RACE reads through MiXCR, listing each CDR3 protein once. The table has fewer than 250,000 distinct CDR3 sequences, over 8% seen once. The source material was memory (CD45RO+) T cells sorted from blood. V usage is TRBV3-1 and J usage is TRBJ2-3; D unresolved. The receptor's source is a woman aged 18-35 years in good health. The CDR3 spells CASSQGRAEWDTQYF. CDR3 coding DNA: TGTGCCAGCAGCCAGGGTCGGGCAGAGTGGGATACGCAGTATTTT.